This T cell receptor beta chain was identified during a study of T cell responses to AZD1222 COVID-19 vaccine listed by TCRdb under 2021. The study in broad terms: AZD1222 recipients whose second dose came at about 4 weeks and those whose second dose came at about 12 weeks were combined into one group, since spike-specific TCR depth and breadth did not differ between the two schedules. A total of approximately 250 trial participants underwent TCR sequencing, of whom roughly 210 had received two doses of AZD1222 and roughly 26 had received two doses of the MenACWY control vaccine. Trial participants were enrolled by age into subgroups of 18-55, 56-69 and 70-plus years, and about 150, 27 and 61 TCR-sequenced participants, respectively, were included in these subgroups. The research as a whole found: Vaccine-associated CD4 TCRs spanned the whole spike protein, with dominant responses in regions 160-218 and 743-854. Reportedly, close to half of the unique spike-specific TCRs recognized epitopes lying outside the regions that are mutated in the B.1.351 and B.1.1.7 variants. A significant rise in spike-specific TCR breadth and depth was observed after two AZD1222 doses relative to day 0 and relative to MenACWY recipients. Most participants were white British and females outnumbered males, and the authors suggested that clonal diversity may have been underestimated. Conclusions about previously exposed vaccinees are limited because only a handful of AZD1222 recipients were SARS-CoV-2 seropositive at baseline. In the small 56-69-year group, the increase in depth fell short of significance, most likely because of low power. No day 14 peak-response samples were available, so repertoires were characterized only after the peak T cell response.

The time point label here, explained by the study, means: baseline before first vaccination. Vaccinee samples were obtained from the UK trials COV001 and COV002, which included a single-blind randomized controlled phase 2/3 trial of AZD1222 (ChAdOx1 nCoV-19) in healthy adults. For TCRbeta chain sequencing, PBMC samples from trial participants were taken at day 0 and at day 28 after the second dose. The CDR3 regions of human TCRbeta chains were subjected to immunosequencing. Per the authors' processing: Repertoire TCRs were matched against a reference library of SARS-CoV-2-specific TCRs generated with the MIRA antigen-specificity platform. Breadth meant the fraction of unique TCRs that were SARS-CoV-2-associated, whereas depth meant the fraction of total T cells that were SARS-CoV-2-associated. Using the MIRA data, each spike-specific TCR was mapped to the spike region that the TCR reacts to and placed in a CD4 or CD8 class. Log10-transformed breadth and depth values were compared by one-way ANOVA with Sidak's multiple comparisons tests. The immuneACCESS repertoire file appears here via TCRdb, limited to in-frame rearrangements. These files lack a portion of the clones; in checked studies, under half of the deficit traces to unresolved V genes, and the cause of the others is not known. V, J and clone size are those of that table, while D and trimming were read from the DNA. The sample has about 130,000 clones on record, approximately 83% of them singletons. The ten largest account for 1.6% of the sample.

Remarks on this clone: The antigen it recognizes is unknown. No much larger clone is present one base from it, and per-base qualities are unavailable.

CDR1 SGHRS and CDR2 YFSETQ were looked up in the germline V gene. From the cysteine up to the phenylalanine, the CDR3 has a length of 14 residues. Of all the DNA, just the CDR3 is kept, 42 bases in frame from base 1. V has 7 bases trimmed and J has 13 bases trimmed; junction bases matching no gene number 14. The TCR comes from an adult in good health. The input for sequencing was peripheral blood, taken on day 0 of AZD1222 vaccination. Rearrangement joined TRBV5-1 to TRBJ1-1, and 12 bases in between align with TRBD1. The nucleotide sequence is given as TGCGCCAGCGAATCGGGACAGGGGGCGCGGGTCGGTTTCTTT. It translates to CASESGQGARVGFF.